This T cell receptor beta chain was recorded in a study of T cells expressing NK-cell markers. Each CDR3 protein gets one entry in TCRdb, which reprocessed the 5' RACE reads and gives no DNA. The table lists some 600,000 distinct CDR3 sequences. A remark on this clonotype: Its specificity is unknown.

General study findings and limits: Among several donors, these clonotypes also ranked first in the CD3+CD56-NKG2C+ fraction.

The CDR3 sequence is 16 residues long. From germline, CDR1 is SGHTA and CDR2 FQGNSA. Sequenced input: blood T cells: a sorted CD56 or NKG2C T cell subset, CD4+ or CD8+ T cells, or bulk PBMC T cells (not recorded which). This TCR was sampled from a man aged 18 to 30 in good health. This rearrangement joins TRBV7-2 to TRBJ2-2; TCRdb's assignment of TRBD1 cannot be checked, as there is no DNA. The CDR3 region is CASSTRPGQITGELFF. Based on the CDR3 plus reference TRBV7-2 and TRBJ2-2, the full variable domain is GAGVSQSPSNKVTEKGKDVELRCDPISGHTALYWYRQSLGQGLEFLIYFQGNSAPDKSGLPSDRFSAERTGGSVSTLTIQRTQQEDSAVYLCASSTRPGQITGELFFGEGSRLTVL.